This T cell receptor beta chain was found in a study of cytomegalovirus exposure and HLA in healthy donors. Vbeta (60) and Jbeta (13) primers were used in the PCR. Only in-frame clones appear in the TCRdb table, and some are missing; sequencing was by immunoSEQ multiplex PCR. The sample has over 150,000 clones, roughly 80% seen once. This clone was picked up a small number of times. One junction end disagrees with the germline gene, perhaps due to a read error. This CDR3 spans 14 amino acids. Germline CDR1 and CDR2: SEHNR and FQNEAQ (reference sequence). The sequence came from a woman aged 25 to 45 in good health and CMV-seropositive. This chain joins TRBV7-9 and TRBJ2-7; 9 bases match TRBD1. Sequenced material: PBMCs. CDR3 nucleotide sequence: TGTTCCAGCAGCGGCAGACAGGGGGCCTACGAGCAGTACTTC. Protein product: CSSSGRQGAYEQYF.